This T cell receptor (beta chain) was documented in a study of T cells in Graves' hyperthyroidism and ophthalmopathy (dated by TCRdb to the late 2010s). Concerning the study at large: Peripheral blood samples were taken at initial diagnosis, before any treatment was given. The roughly 100 discovery patients were divided at random into training and test sets in a 7:3 ratio. Whether ophthalmopathy could be predicted prospectively was tested in an independent validation cohort made up of under 20 hyperthyroidism patients plus 17 patients who later progressed to ophthalmopathy. According to the paper, TCR Vbeta CDR3 sequencing was carried out on over 130 peripheral blood samples, which came from fewer than 50 ophthalmopathy, some 73 hyperthyroidism and around 17 progressor patients. In addition, the study compared T-cell repertoires in thyroid tissue and in blood from five or six Graves' hyperthyroidism patients. To identify TCR V-J signatures that set the groups apart, the researchers used a discovery cohort of 100 or so patients, made up of some 41 with Graves' ophthalmopathy and some 60 with stable Graves' hyperthyroidism. After sampling, hyperthyroidism patients received methimazole starting at 30 mg daily, and ophthalmopathy patients received high-dose intravenous methylprednisolone. General study outcomes and caveats: No statistical method was used to set the sample size in advance, and investigators knew the group allocation. A 13 V-J signature model separated ophthalmopathy from stable hyperthyroidism, with nearly 90% sensitivity and about 81% specificity in cross-validation and 80%/75% in testing. Most expanded thyroid clonotypes (frequency above 0.001) were also detected in blood, suggesting blood repertoires may reflect thyroid immune responses. During validation, the model predicted progression to ophthalmopathy a median of around 7 months ahead of onset, with almost 71% sensitivity and 72% to 80% specificity.

Stable Graves' hyperthyroidism was defined as the absence of progression to ophthalmopathy over 18 months of follow-up. Hyperthyroidism patients were newly diagnosed, with disease duration under 2 months, and aged 18 to 65 years. Any patient with an uncontrolled infection, another autoimmune disease, pregnancy or lactation was excluded. Diagnoses were based on clinical symptoms, serum thyroxine and TRAb, thyroid ultrasound and orbital computed tomography. PBMCs were separated from roughly 10 ml of fresh peripheral blood using Ficoll-Paque density gradient centrifugation. Total RNA was extracted using Trizol reagent, and RNA quality was assessed on an Agilent 2100 Bioanalyzer. V ends up 6 bases short and J 3 bases short, with an unmatched junction base count of 7. The CDR3, cysteine through phenylalanine, is 14 amino acids long. Just CDR3 DNA is preserved here, 42 bases in frame from base 1. The germline V gene encodes CDR1 SGHTA and CDR2 FQGTGA.

Only a few counts were recorded for this clonotype. Its antigen is unknown. No clone much larger than this one lies a single base away; base qualities are absent. The TCR beta CDR3 regions were amplified from the RNA transcripts. The TCR CDR3 was subjected to a first round of RT-PCR using the HTBI primer set and the Qiagen OneStep RT-PCR kit. A second multiplex PCR round built the libraries, followed by size selection and purification. The libraries were sequenced on an Illumina HiSeq2000 using paired-end 100 bp reads. The source study handled its data this way. Raw data were processed with SOAPnuke, discarding reads with adapters, uncalled bases, mean Phred below 15, or no exact constant-primer or identifier match. High-quality paired reads were merged using COPE v1.2.5, and each unique nucleotide sequence was defined as a clonotype. Clonotypes were aligned to IMGT TRBV, TRBD and TRBJ reference segments using MiTCR v1.1. The analysis included only V-J combinations with a frequency above 0.0001, which together covered around 99% of the repertoires. A TCS score was defined as the ratio of F50 (clonal expansion) to E x V (chaos), with BLOSUM62-based TCRdist applied between CDR3 peptides within each V-J. Welch's t-statistics and random forest reduced 500 to 650 V-J features to roughly 13, which were used in a naive Bayes classifier (R e1071). Thyroid-blood repertoire similarity was quantified with the Morisita-Horn index. TCRdb reprocessing: public reads trimmed at Q25 with fastp, clones called with MiXCR, in-frame beta chains kept. Each entry merges the rows of one CDR3 protein and shows their most common DNA and genes. What appears here as the V and J calls and clone size reflects TCRdb's work, not the paper's. In all, the sample holds 750,000 to 900,000 distinct CDR3 sequences, and around 38% of those were seen once. The ten largest make up approximately 8.7% of the sample.

The sequence links TRBV7-3 to TRBJ2-7, and TRBD2 aligns with 8 junction nucleotides. This TCR was recovered from a man between 18 and 35 years old with Graves' hyperthyroidism. What was sequenced was blood. This receptor has the CDR3 CASSVGGEDYEQYF. The DNA is as follows: TGTGCCAGCAGTGTCGGGGGGGAGGACTACGAGCAGTACTTC.